These 17 T cell receptor beta chains originate from one sample sequenced in a study of shared clonotypes between healthy human individuals. CD45RO-negative cells were positively selected for CCR7, leaving out terminally differentiated effector memory CD45RA+ cells. Sequencing used immunoSEQ multiplex PCR; TCRdb keeps in-frame clones, though not all of them. This table holds hundreds of thousands of clones, roughly 98% found once. Sequencing was carried out using naive CD8+ T cells sorted from blood. Receptors originate from a man aged 25-40 years in good health.

V usage is TRBV7-9 and J usage is TRBJ2-2; D remains ambiguous. The CDR3 runs 15 residues. Trimming pared 2 bases from V and 6 bases from J, leaving 13 bases between. Germline-derived CDR1 and CDR2 are SEHNR and FQNEAQ (reference sequence). CDR3 in amino acids: CASSLYGVMAGELFF. DNA of the CDR3: TGTGCCAGCAGCTTATATGGGGTGATGGCCGGGGAGCTGTTTTTT.

This chain joins TRBV7-9 and TRBJ1-5; possibly TRBD1 for D (5 bases). The V gene's germline CDR1 is SEHNR and CDR2 FQNEAQ (reference sequence). This CDR3 contains 14 residues. V gave up 6 bases and J gave up 5 bases, with 14 bases separating them. CDR3 coding DNA: TGTGCCAGCAGTCCGGGACGGGGGGATCAGCCCCAGCATTTT. Translation: CASSPGRGDQPQHF.

The chain has TRBV4-3 and TRBJ2-7; D could derive from TRBD1 or TRBD2 (5 bases each). Germline V CDR1 and CDR2: LGHNA, YSLEER. V was clipped by 3 bases and J by 4 bases, with 19 bases between them. This CDR3 is 16 amino acids long. The CDR3 DNA sequence: TGCGCCAGCAGCCAGGGAACGGGACGGCCTTATTACGAGCAGTACTTC. Amino acids: CASSQGTGRPYYEQYF.

A single count supports this clone. The V and J genes are TRBV7-3 and TRBJ2-7; 13 bases align to TRBD2. The V segment lost 2 bases and the J segment 1 base; nucleotides outside the gene matches: 8. The germline CDR1 and CDR2 sequences are SGHTA and FQGTGA. The length of the CDR3 is 18 residues. CDR3 sequence: CASSLEGGLAGYSYEQYF. The CDR3 coding sequence is TGTGCCAGCAGCTTAGAAGGGGGACTAGCGGGATATTCCTACGAGCAGTACTTC.

This chain links TRBV7-8 with TRBJ2-7; weak D call: TRBD2 (6 bases). V lost 1 base, J lost 3 bases, and 19 bases lay in between. The germline CDR1 and CDR2 sequences are SGHVS and FQNEAQ. The CDR3 is made up of 17 amino acids. The CDR3 protein is CASSLGSNLASIYEQYF. Written as DNA, the CDR3 is TGTGCCAGCAGCTTAGGATCTAATCTAGCGAGTATCTACGAGCAGTACTTC.

V usage is TRBV28 and J usage is TRBJ2-7; D is perhaps TRBD1 (7 bases). CDR3 size: 16 residues. CDR1 is MDHEN and CDR2 is SYDVKM in the germline V gene. Deletions cut 6 bases from V and 2 bases from J, with 20 bases between. The CDR3 loop is CASSPQRRGPTYEQYF. The CDR3 DNA reads as TGTGCCAGCAGCCCCCAGAGGAGGGGGCCCACCTACGAGCAGTACTTC.

This chain uses TRBV6-1 with TRBJ1-1; TRBD1 matches 9 bases. The length of the CDR3 is 14 residues. In germline, CDR1 is MNHNS, CDR2 SASEGT. V trimming: 5 bases; J trimming: 11 bases; junction bases outside the gene matches: 12. The CDR3 spells CASSLQQGAESAFF. The CDR3 bases are TGTGCCAGCAGTTTACAACAGGGGGCCGAGTCGGCTTTCTTT.

This sequence joins TRBV28 and TRBJ1-1, with TRBD1 as a possible D gene (5 bases). Germline V gene sequence: CDR1 MDHEN, CDR2 SYDVKM. The CDR3 loop spans 14 amino acids. V was pared by 3 bases and J by 6 bases, with 14 bases between. The CDR3 protein is CASSFDGGGAEAFF. CDR3 bases: TGTGCCAGCAGTTTCGACGGGGGAGGCGCTGAAGCTTTCTTT.

About this clone itself: Distinct nucleotide sequences in the sample also encode this CDR3. This chain links TRBV29-1 with TRBJ2-7; D unresolved. CDR3 length equals 12 residues. The germline V and J ends were trimmed by 4 bases and 1 base, with 8 bases remaining between them. Germline-derived CDR1 and CDR2 are SQVTM and ANQGSEA. The CDR3 sequence: CSVAGSSYEQYF. The CDR3 coding sequence is TGCAGCGTTGCCGGTTCTTCCTACGAGCAGTACTTC.

The V gene is TRBV28, the J gene TRBJ2-2, with D tentatively TRBD2 (5 bases). CDR3 length equals 13 residues. Germline assignment: CDR1 MDHEN and CDR2 SYDVKM. Trimming shortened V by 6 bases and J by 6 bases, and 11 bases separated the two germline ends. The CDR3 nucleotides are TGTGCCAGCAGCTTCGGCGGGCCCGGGGAGCTGTTTTTT. Residues: CASSFGGPGELFF.

The chain uses TRBV7-9 and TRBJ2-1; TRBD1 matches at 8 bases. CDR3 length: 17 residues. Per the germline V gene, CDR1 is SEHNR and CDR2 is FQNEAQ (reference sequence). Trimming at V came to 2 bases and at J to 8 bases, leaving 14 bases not matched to a gene. The CDR3 spells CASSLYRGSPTFDEQFF. CDR3 sequence (DNA): TGTGCCAGCAGCTTATACAGGGGGTCCCCTACATTCGATGAGCAGTTCTTC.

The J gene is TRBJ1-5, the V gene TRBV4-1; no clear D. There are 17 residues in the CDR3. Germline V gene sequence: CDR1 MGHRA, CDR2 YSYEKL. Trimming shortened V by 0 bases and J by 2 bases, and 14 bases separated the two germline ends. The CDR3: CASSQEPGKLGNQPQHF. CDR3 coding DNA: TGCGCCAGCAGCCAAGAACCAGGAAAACTTGGCAATCAGCCCCAGCATTTT.

The V gene is TRBV11-2, the J gene TRBJ2-2; TRBD2 might be the D (5 bases). The CDR3 length is 14 residues. The V gene's germline CDR1 is SGHAT and CDR2 FQNNGV. Trimming removed 2 bases from V and 10 bases from J, with 14 bases in between. CDR3 residues: CASSLRSRDEELFF. The CDR3 DNA is TGTGCCAGCAGCTTAAGGTCGAGGGATGAGGAGCTGTTTTTT.

The chain has TRBV18 and TRBJ2-7; 8 nucleotides match TRBD2. In germline, CDR1 is KGHSH, CDR2 LQKENI. The trim removed 5 bases at V and 1 base at J, leaving 4 bases unmatched. The CDR3 totals 14 residues. CDR3 nucleotide sequence: TGTGCCAGCTCAGACAGCGGGAGTTCCTACGAGCAGTACTTC. Translating it yields CASSDSGSSYEQYF.

The genes are TRBV14 and TRBJ2-7; TRBD1 might be the D (7 bases). The CDR3 has 14 amino acids. With 3 bases removed from V and 3 bases from J, the gap between germline ends came to 12 bases. Germline CDR1 is SGHDN and CDR2 is FVKESK. The CDR3 protein is CASSHSGGGYEQYF. In DNA form, the CDR3 reads TGTGCCAGCAGCCACTCAGGGGGAGGCTACGAGCAGTACTTC.

The chain uses TRBV19 and TRBJ2-5, with D possibly matching TRBD2 (6 bases). Trimming pared 3 bases from V and 9 bases from J, leaving 14 bases between. This CDR3 contains 13 residues. Germline lookup yields CDR1 LNHDA and CDR2 SQIVND (reference sequence). The CDR3 region is CASSMTRGEAQYF. The CDR3 DNA follows: TGTGCCAGTAGTATGACCCGAGGGGAGGCCCAGTACTTC.

This chain links TRBV29-1 with TRBJ2-2; D gene uncertain. Trimming cost V 8 bases and J 1 base, with 8 bases left between them. The CDR3 spans 12 residues. Germline values: CDR1 SQVTM, CDR2 ANQGSEA. Here the CDR3 reads CSFELNTGELFF. DNA for the CDR3: TGCAGCTTCGAGCTGAACACCGGGGAGCTGTTTTTT.